Below, one T cell receptor beta chain is given with its context. The antigen is undetermined. Clones were read by immunoSEQ multiplex PCR, and TCRdb kept only the in-frame ones, dropping some. The sample yields about 52,000 clones, around 80% seen once. The source of the sample is a study of memory CD4+ T cells and cytomegalovirus serostatus. Study-level background: Of the healthy Belgian adults, several were CMV seropositive and 20 to 30 seronegative. Regarding the study as a whole: CMV serostatus prediction reached median AUC roughly 0.95, or 0.91 with US-trained model. Suggested: most of the CMV-linked TCR signature lies in CD4+ memory cells.

The CDR3 consists of 13 residues. Per the germline V gene, CDR1 is MGHRA and CDR2 is YSYEKL. The trim removed 8 bases at V and 1 base at J, leaving 4 bases unmatched. Single viable CD3+CD4+CD8-CD45RO+ cells were sorted as the memory CD4+ T cells. CD4+ T cells were isolated by positive magnetic selection. Sequencing was carried out using memory CD4+ T cells from blood. The rearrangement links TRBV4-1 to TRBJ2-7; TRBD1 matches 8 bases. The receptor's source is an adult in good health and CMV-seropositive. The CDR3 sequence is CASPGGVSYEQYF. The CDR3 DNA reads as TGCGCCAGCCCAGGGGGCGTATCCTACGAGCAGTACTTC.